What follows are 2 T cell receptor beta chains derived from one specimen sequenced in a study of vaccination and CD4 T cells after COVID-19. Specified treatment: approximately nine-day PBMC culture with coronavirus spike peptide pools or control peptides (ViraFEST assay). An Oncomine TCR Beta short-read assay was used to sequence the DNA from cultured CD4+ T cells. Each CDR3 protein gets one entry after TCRdb re-called the PCR reads with MiXCR. The sample has roughly 12,000 distinct CDR3 sequences, about 57% seen once. The antigens these receptors bind are not known. Sequenced material: CD4+ T cells from blood, cultured in vitro. The receptors were sampled from a human donor who had recovered from COVID-19.

This sequence joins TRBV6-1 and TRBJ2-7; D call uncertain. Between the trimmed V and J ends, which lost 1 base and 0 bases, there was a span of 7 bases. This CDR3 region has 14 residues. Germline assignment: CDR1 MNHNS and CDR2 SASEGT. The CDR3 DNA follows: TGTGCCAGCAGTGAAGGCATTACCTCCTACGAGCAGTACTTC. It yields the protein CASSEGITSYEQYF.

Only a few counts were recorded for this clonotype. This sequence joins TRBV20-1 and TRBJ2-3; TRBD1 agrees at 9 bases. Germline V gene sequence: CDR1 DFQATT, CDR2 SNEGSKA (reference sequence). Losses at the gene ends were 5 bases for V and 6 bases for J; bases not matched to a gene: 12. The CDR3 length is 15 residues. The CDR3 nucleotides are TGCAGTGCTTCCACCCGGGACAGGGTCCTGGATACGCAGTATTTT. It is translated as CSASTRDRVLDTQYF.